This T cell receptor (beta chain) was identified during a study of technical replicates of blood from a few donors. The repertoire was sequenced with immunoSEQ multiplex PCR; TCRdb's copy has only in-frame clones and lacks some. This table holds 85,000 to 100,000 clones, about 96% found once. The germline V gene encodes CDR1 MDHEN and CDR2 SYDVKM. Trimming took 3 bases from V and 7 from J, leaving 13 bases between them. The CDR3 consists of 14 residues. The receptor was derived from a human donor in good health. Material: T cells isolated from PBMCs. V and J are TRBV28 and TRBJ1-5; D unresolved. CDR3 DNA: TGTGCCAGCAGTTTTGGGGAGGTCAGGCAGCCCCAGCATTTT. Its protein is CASSFGEVRQPQHF.